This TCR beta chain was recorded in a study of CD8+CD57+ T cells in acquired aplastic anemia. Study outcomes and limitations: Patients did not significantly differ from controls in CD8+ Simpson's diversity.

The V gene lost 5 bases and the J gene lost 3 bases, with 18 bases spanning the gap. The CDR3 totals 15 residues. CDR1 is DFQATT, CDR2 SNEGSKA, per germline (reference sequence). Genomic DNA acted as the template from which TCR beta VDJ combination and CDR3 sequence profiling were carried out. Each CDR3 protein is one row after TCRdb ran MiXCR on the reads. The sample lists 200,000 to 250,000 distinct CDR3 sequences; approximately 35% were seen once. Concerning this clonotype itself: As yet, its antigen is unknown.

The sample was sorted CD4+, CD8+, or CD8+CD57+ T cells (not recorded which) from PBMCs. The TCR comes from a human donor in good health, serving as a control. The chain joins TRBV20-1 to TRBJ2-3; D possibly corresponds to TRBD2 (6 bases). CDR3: CSASPTRLGTDTQYF. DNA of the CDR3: TGCAGTGCTTCCCCGACTAGGCTGGGAACAGATACGCAGTATTTT.